Listed below are T cell receptor beta chains from one sample, sequenced in a study of shared clonotypes between healthy human individuals. Profiled with immunoSEQ multiplex PCR; TCRdb holds only in-frame clones, not every one. This sample has approximately 2,300,000 clones, with 80% to 95% found just once. Sequencing was performed on naive CD4+ T cells from PBMCs. These receptors were taken from a young man in good health. Some clones in this sample may be carry-over from other donors' samples. The CDR3 runs from the conserved cysteine through the conserved F or W. D genes are given only for firm matches. Only part of the rows carry a size: once, few, many, or a class if the clone is expanded.

j_call,clone_size,v_call,d_call,cdr3_aa,cdr3_nt
TRBJ2-3,.,TRBV28,TRBD2,CASRKPGTSGRRGDTQYF,TGTGCCAGCAGGAAACCTGGGACTAGCGGGAGGAGGGGGGATACGCAGTATTTT
TRBJ1-5,.,TRBV6-5,.,CASRSGGINQPQHF,TGTGCCAGCAGGTCGGGAGGGATCAATCAGCCCCAGCATTTT
TRBJ2-7,.,TRBV29-1,TRBD2,CSGTSSHEQYF,TGCAGCGGGACTAGCTCCCACGAGCAGTACTTC
TRBJ2-7,.,TRBV10-3,TRBD2,CAITSTSADEQYF,TGTGCCATCACCTCGACTAGCGCGGACGAGCAGTACTTC
TRBJ1-1,.,TRBV13,.,CASSPGPNTEAFF,TGTGCCAGCAGTCCGGGACCGAACACTGAAGCTTTCTTT
TRBJ1-2,.,TRBV4-1,.,CASSQVGAGNYGYTF,TGCGCCAGCAGCCAAGTCGGGGCAGGGAACTATGGCTACACCTTC
TRBJ2-1,.,TRBV5-4,.,CASSPGQRDEQFF,TGTGCCAGCAGCCCGGGACAGCGGGATGAGCAGTTCTTC
TRBJ2-5,.,TRBV28,TRBD1,CASRQGQEETQYF,TGTGCCAGCCGACAGGGGCAAGAAGAGACCCAGTACTTC
TRBJ2-7,.,TRBV6-5,TRBD1,CASSYPGQDRYEQYF,TGTGCCAGCAGTTACCCAGGACAGGACCGCTACGAGCAGTACTTC
TRBJ1-5,.,TRBV14,TRBD1,CASSQISQGAAQPQHF,TGTGCCAGCAGCCAAATTAGCCAGGGGGCAGCACAGCCCCAGCATTTT
TRBJ1-1,few,TRBV30,.,CAWSANLGTEAFF,TGTGCCTGGAGTGCCAACTTGGGGACTGAAGCTTTCTTT
TRBJ2-7,.,TRBV28,TRBD1,CASSWGQWNNEQYF,TGTGCCAGCAGTTGGGGACAGTGGAACAACGAGCAGTACTTC
TRBJ2-3,.,TRBV2,TRBD2,CASRSAGGLRRTDTQYF,TGTGCCAGCAGATCCGCGGGAGGCCTCAGACGCACAGATACGCAGTATTTT
TRBJ1-4,.,TRBV5-1,TRBD1,CASSPGQGALTNEKLFF,TGCGCCAGCAGCCCCGGACAGGGGGCTCTGACTAATGAAAAACTGTTTTTT
TRBJ2-5,.,TRBV27,.,CASSPTVYQETQYF,TGTGCCAGCAGTCCTACAGTGTACCAAGAGACCCAGTACTTC
TRBJ1-4,.,TRBV27,.,CASSLSGGSLSEKLFF,TGTGCCAGCAGTTTATCGGGGGGATCCCTCAGTGAAAAACTGTTTTTT
TRBJ1-2,once,TRBV6-1,.,CASSELGVNYGYTF,TGTGCCAGCAGTGAACTGGGGGTTAACTATGGCTACACCTTC
TRBJ2-7,once,TRBV28,.,CASSFSRFGFVPFDEQYF,TGTGCCAGCAGTTTCTCCCGTTTCGGGTTTGTGCCCTTCGACGAGCAGTACTTC
TRBJ2-7,.,TRBV6-5,.,CASSDLREQYF,TGTGCCAGCAGCGACCTTCGTGAGCAGTACTTC
TRBJ1-1,.,TRBV7-9,.,CASTPTGESTEAFF,TGTGCCAGCACCCCGACAGGTGAGAGCACTGAAGCTTTCTTT
TRBJ2-5,.,TRBV28,.,CASSFVAPRETQYF,TGTGCCAGCAGTTTTGTGGCCCCTAGGGAGACCCAGTACTTC
TRBJ2-5,.,TRBV28,TRBD1,CASSFRQGEETQYF,TGTGCCAGCAGTTTCCGACAGGGTGAGGAGACCCAGTACTTC
TRBJ2-7,.,TRBV4-1,.,CASSQVGISYEQYF,TGCGCCAGCAGCCAAGTAGGGATTTCCTACGAGCAGTACTTC
TRBJ1-1,.,TRBV28,.,CASRTPPNTEAFF,TGTGCCAGCAGGACACCACCCAACACTGAAGCTTTCTTT
TRBJ2-3,.,TRBV7-3,TRBD2,CASSPGLAASTDTQYF,TGTGCCAGCAGCCCCGGACTAGCGGCAAGCACAGATACGCAGTATTTT
TRBJ2-4,.,TRBV11-3,.,CASSLGRWVAKNIQYF,TGTGCCAGCAGCCTCGGACGGTGGGTTGCCAAAAACATTCAGTACTTC
TRBJ2-5,.,TRBV9,TRBD1,CASSVDRGHETQYF,TGTGCCAGCAGCGTAGACAGGGGGCACGAGACCCAGTACTTC
TRBJ2-4,.,TRBV4-3,TRBD2,CASSQDGGTKRDIQYF,TGCGCCAGCAGCCAAGACGGAGGGACTAAGAGAGACATTCAGTACTTC
TRBJ1-1,.,TRBV21-1,.,CASSNKFVGDDTEAFF,TGTGCCAGCAGCAATAAGTTTGTGGGGGATGATACTGAAGCTTTCTTT
TRBJ2-7,.,TRBV28,.,CASSQGSYEQYF,TGTGCCAGCAGTCAAGGTAGCTACGAGCAGTACTTC
TRBJ2-5,.,TRBV10-1,TRBD2,CASSDHSGAETQYF,TGCGCCAGCAGTGATCACAGCGGGGCCGAGACCCAGTACTTC
TRBJ2-7,.,TRBV27,TRBD1,CASSRDRGPEQYF,TGTGCCAGCAGTCGGGACAGGGGGCCGGAGCAGTACTTC
TRBJ2-6,.,TRBV6-1,.,CASRPQSSGANVLTF,TGTGCCAGCAGACCACAGAGCTCTGGGGCCAACGTCCTGACTTTC
TRBJ1-1,.,TRBV9,TRBD1,CASSALETGGGAFF,TGTGCCAGCAGCGCACTAGAGACAGGGGGCGGAGCTTTCTTT
TRBJ2-2,.,TRBV5-1,.,CASSLGAKGAGELFF,TGCGCCAGCAGCTTGGGGGCGAAGGGGGCCGGGGAGCTGTTTTTT
TRBJ2-3,.,TRBV7-9,TRBD2,CASSFSGTSTDTQYF,TGTGCCAGCAGCTTTAGCGGGACTAGCACAGATACGCAGTATTTT
TRBJ1-5,.,TRBV19,.,CASTSGNQPQHF,TGTGCCAGTACCTCGGGAAATCAGCCCCAGCATTTT
TRBJ2-1,.,TRBV5-6,TRBD2,CASSLLLIGVTSGYNEQFF,TGTGCCAGCAGCTTGCTTCTGATTGGAGTGACTAGCGGCTACAATGAGCAGTTCTTC
TRBJ2-7,.,TRBV18,TRBD2,CASSGRGASGGDYEQYF,TGTGCCAGCTCGGGTAGGGGTGCAAGCGGGGGAGACTACGAGCAGTACTTC